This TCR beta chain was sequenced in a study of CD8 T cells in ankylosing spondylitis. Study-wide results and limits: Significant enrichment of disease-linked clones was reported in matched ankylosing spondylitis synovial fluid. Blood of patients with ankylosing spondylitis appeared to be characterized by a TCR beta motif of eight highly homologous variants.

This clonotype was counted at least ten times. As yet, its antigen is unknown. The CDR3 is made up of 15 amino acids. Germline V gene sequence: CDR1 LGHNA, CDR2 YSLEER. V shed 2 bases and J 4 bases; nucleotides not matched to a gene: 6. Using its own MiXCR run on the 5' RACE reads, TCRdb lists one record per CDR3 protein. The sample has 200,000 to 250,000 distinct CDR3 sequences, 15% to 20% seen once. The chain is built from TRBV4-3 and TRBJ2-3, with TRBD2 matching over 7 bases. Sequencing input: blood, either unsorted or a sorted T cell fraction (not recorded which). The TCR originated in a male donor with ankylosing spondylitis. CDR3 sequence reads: CASSQLGGEADTQYF. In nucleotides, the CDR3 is TGCGCCAGCAGCCAACTGGGGGGGGAAGCAGATACGCAGTATTTT.